This T cell receptor (beta chain) was profiled in a study of cytomegalovirus exposure and HLA in healthy donors. The study, taken as a whole, reports: In the roughly 120 validation repertoires, a later analysis found that first-cohort TCR clusters tended to co-occur. Reports described diagnosis of cytomegalovirus status by the classifier as highly specific and sensitive.

The CDR3 is made up of 15 amino acids. V gave up 7 bases and J gave up 8 bases, with 23 bases separating them. Germline V lookup: CDR1 MDHEN, CDR2 SYDVKM. Using immunoSEQ multiplex PCR, the repertoire was profiled, and TCRdb retains in-frame clones only, with some absent. The table lists about 120,000 clones, roughly nine tenths of them singletons. As regards this clone: The antigen remains undetermined.

J is TRBJ1-2 and V is TRBV28; possibly TRBD1 for D (5 bases). Sample: PBMCs. The receptor was isolated from a woman aged 18-30 years in good health and CMV-seronegative. The CDR3 protein is CASTLLLQGYGGYTF. CDR3 nucleotides: TGTGCCAGCACCTTACTCCTTCAGGGATACGGCGGCTACACCTTC.